Below are 18 T cell receptor beta chains sequenced from a single sample in a study of response to subunit inactivated influenza vaccine. TCRdb recomputed calls from the RT-PCR reads with MiXCR, one row per CDR3 protein. The table has roughly 570,000 distinct CDR3 sequences, approximately 15% seen once. Specimen: PBMCs from blood, collected roughly 13 days after vaccination. These receptors came from a man in his forties or fifties who received an inactivated influenza vaccine.

The table lists this clonotype with many counts. The chain uses TRBV12-3 or TRBV12-4 and TRBJ2-7, with D perhaps assigned TRBD1 or TRBD2 (5 bases each). This CDR3 comprises 13 residues. Trimming removed 5 bases from V and 7 bases from J, with 15 bases in between. The CDR3 DNA follows: TGTGCCAGCAGTATGAGGGGTGGGTCTGAGCAGTACTTC. Protein sequence: CASSMRGGSEQYF.

The rearrangement joins TRBV19 to TRBJ1-5; a possible D gene is TRBD1 (5 bases). V dropped 6 bases and J dropped 3 bases, with 15 bases sitting between them. Per germline, CDR1 LNHDA and CDR2 SQIVND (reference sequence). The CDR3 spans 15 residues. The CDR3 DNA sequence: TGTGCCAGTAGCCCCACCGACAGTCACAATCAGCCCCAGCATTTT. This gives the protein CASSPTDSHNQPQHF.

This clonotype was seen only a few times. The chain links TRBV5-1 to TRBJ2-1; 14 bases are a match to TRBD2. Germline CDR1 and CDR2: SGHRS and YFSETQ. V trimming: 4 bases; J trimming: 5 bases; junction bases outside the gene matches: 8. The CDR3 runs to 17 residues. Here the CDR3 DNA reads TGCGCCAGCAGCATGTGGACTAGCGGGGGGCCGAACAATGAGCAGTTCTTC. Its translation is CASSMWTSGGPNNEQFF.

This clonotype was counted only a few times. J is TRBJ2-3 and V is TRBV3-1; the D is unclear. CDR3 length: 13 amino acids. Germline V gene data show CDR1 as LGHDT and CDR2 as YNNKEL (reference sequence). V was trimmed by 2 bases and J by 5 bases, leaving 8 bases between them. The CDR3 here is CASSQQPGDTQYF. The CDR3 bases are TGTGCCAGCAGCCAACAGCCCGGAGATACGCAGTATTTT.

This clonotype was seen only a few times. The gene calls are TRBV5-1 and TRBJ2-7, with 9 positions matching TRBD2. The junction had 14 bases not matched to a gene; V was cut back by 1 base and J by 0 bases. CDR3 size: 19 residues. The germline V gene encodes CDR1 SGHRS and CDR2 YFSETQ. CDR3 sequence reads: CASSLRAGGPSFSSYEQYF. The CDR3 DNA reads as TGCGCCAGCAGCTTGCGCGCGGGAGGGCCCTCGTTCAGCTCCTACGAGCAGTACTTC.

This clonotype has just a few counts. V gene TRBV7-2 combines with J gene TRBJ1-2; D is uncertain. Trimming left V 2 bases short and J 1 base short, with 11 bases between. Germline values: CDR1 SGHTA, CDR2 FQGNSA. The CDR3 extends over 15 amino acids. The CDR3 sequence: CASSLHQRVNYGYTF. The CDR3 region has the DNA TGTGCCAGCAGCTTACACCAGAGGGTTAACTATGGCTACACCTTC.

This clonotype was detected only a few times. The chain is built from TRBV29-1 and TRBJ1-1, with D unresolved. The V gene lost 4 bases and the J gene lost 5 bases, with 11 bases spanning the gap. This CDR3 is built from 12 residues. The germline V gene has CDR1 SQVTM and CDR2 ANQGSEA. The CDR3 reads CSVAFFYTEAFF. The DNA of the CDR3 is TGCAGCGTTGCGTTCTTTTATACTGAAGCTTTCTTT.

V is TRBV30 and J is TRBJ2-7, with D perhaps matching TRBD2 (5 bases). From germline, CDR1 is GTSNPN and CDR2 SVGIG (reference sequence). V lost 1 base and J lost 4, with 14 bases in between. There are 14 residues in the CDR3. CDR3 protein: CAWSAPKEVYEQYF. As DNA, the CDR3 is TGTGCCTGGAGTGCACCTAAGGAGGTATACGAGCAGTACTTC.

This clonotype was seen a handful of times. The J gene is TRBJ2-6, the V gene TRBV24-1, with a weak D call TRBD1 (6 bases). The CDR3 has 19 amino acids. With 2 bases removed from V and 2 bases from J, the gap between germline ends came to 18 bases. Germline CDR1 KGHDR, CDR2 SFDVKD. The CDR3 sequence: CATSDSRQGKMTGANVLTF. CDR3 nucleotide sequence: TGTGCCACCAGTGATTCGAGGCAGGGGAAGATGACTGGGGCCAACGTCCTGACTTTC.

This clonotype was counted between two and nine times. This sequence joins TRBV11-2 and TRBJ2-7; 7 nucleotides line up with TRBD1. The CDR3 has 15 amino acids. V dropped 2 bases and J dropped 3; count of bases not matched to a gene: 7. The germline gives CDR1 SGHAT, CDR2 FQNNGV. CDR3 in amino acids: CASSLSDRVIYEQYF. For the CDR3, the DNA is TGTGCCAGCAGCTTATCCGACAGGGTAATCTACGAGCAGTACTTC.

This clonotype was observed a handful of times. This chain links TRBV20-1 with TRBJ1-6; the D gene is possibly TRBD1 (5 bases). Germline V gene data show CDR1 as DFQATT and CDR2 as SNEGSKA (reference sequence). V gave up 4 bases and J gave up 2 bases, with 18 bases separating them. This CDR3 contains 17 residues. CDR3 DNA sequence: TGCAGTGCTAAATGGGGCGCAGGCCGGGCCTATAATTCACCCCTCCACTTT. Encoded protein: CSAKWGAGRAYNSPLHF.

This clonotype has only a few counts. This rearrangement joins TRBV6-1 to TRBJ2-7, with 10 bases that match TRBD1. This CDR3 region has 15 residues. Germline CDR1 MNHNS, CDR2 SASEGT. The trim removed 0 bases at V and 6 bases at J, leaving 5 bases unmatched. CDR3 sequence reads: CASSEAGQGLGEQYF. The CDR3 DNA is TGTGCCAGCAGTGAAGCGGGACAGGGGCTCGGCGAGCAGTACTTC.

This clonotype appeared a few times. This chain connects TRBV20-1 to TRBJ2-1; 7 bases are shared with TRBD2. Germline CDR1 reads DFQATT; CDR2 reads SNEGSKA (reference sequence). V shed 5 bases, J shed 0 bases, and the junction held 13 bases outside the gene matches. The CDR3 is 17 amino acids. The chain's CDR3 is CSAPTAAGLSSYNEQFF. DNA of the CDR3: TGCAGTGCTCCAACCGCAGCGGGGCTCAGCTCCTACAATGAGCAGTTCTTC.

This rearrangement joins TRBV6-1 to TRBJ2-2; D possibly matches TRBD1 or TRBD2 (5 bases each). Trimming pared 3 bases from V and 1 base from J, leaving 9 bases between. CDR1 and CDR2 from the germline V gene are MNHNS and SASEGT. This CDR3 is built from 15 residues. CDR3 in amino acids: CASSEGTMNTGELFF. DNA for the CDR3: TGTGCCAGCAGTGAGGGGACGATGAACACCGGGGAGCTGTTTTTT.

A few counts support this clonotype. CDR3 in amino acids: CSARTLSSSYEQYF. The CDR3 DNA is TGCAGTGCCAGGACACTGTCGAGCTCCTACGAGCAGTACTTC. The V and J genes are TRBV20-1 and TRBJ2-7; TRBD1 is a possible D gene (5 bases). Germline values: CDR1 DFQATT, CDR2 SNEGSKA (reference sequence). There are 14 residues in the CDR3. Deletions cut 6 bases from V and 0 bases from J, with 15 bases between.

V gene TRBV20-1 combines with J gene TRBJ1-2; D is undetermined. Between the trimmed V and J ends, which lost 5 bases and 3 bases, there was a span of 10 bases. CDR1 and CDR2 (germline): DFQATT, SNEGSKA (reference sequence). This CDR3 has 12 amino acids. CDR3 in amino acids: CSAALMDYGYTF. DNA for the CDR3: TGCAGTGCTGCCCTCATGGACTATGGCTACACCTTC.

This rearrangement joins TRBV10-3 to TRBJ2-3, with unresolved D. The CDR3 consists of 14 residues. V was trimmed by 11 bases and J by 3 bases, leaving 18 bases between them. Germline V gene data show CDR1 as ENHRY and CDR2 as SYGVKD. CDR3 nucleotides: TGTGCCGCCGCGGCCTCCCCCAGGACAGATACGCAGTATTTT. It is translated as CAAAASPRTDTQYF.

This clonotype was observed a few times. The chain employs TRBV7-3 and TRBJ2-7; 11 bases line up with TRBD2. Germline CDR1 SGHTA, CDR2 FQGTGA. This CDR3 spans 15 amino acids. Germline trimming cut 5 bases from V and 2 bases from J; bases unmatched to any gene: 5. This chain's CDR3 is CASSLGLADTYEQYF. In DNA, the CDR3 is TGTGCCAGCAGCCTGGGACTAGCGGATACCTACGAGCAGTACTTC.